A single sample gave rise to the 6 T cell receptor beta chains below, sequenced in a study of blood T cell repertoires in COVID-19. Assay: immunoSEQ multiplex PCR; the TCRdb copy retains only in-frame clones and omits some. The table shows about 280,000 clones, with 88% occurring only once. The specimen was PBMCs or T cells enriched from blood (not recorded which). The receptors stem from a woman aged 60 to 75 in a cohort exposed to, infected with or recovered from COVID-19 (not recorded which).

This chain joins TRBV18 and TRBJ1-6; D not resolved. V was shortened by 6 bases and J by 14 bases, with 20 bases between the two germline ends. The CDR3 is made up of 14 amino acids. The germline V gene has CDR1 KGHSH and CDR2 LQKENI. CDR3 DNA sequence: TGTGCCAGCTCGCCGACACAGAACCCCCCGGCCCTCCACTTT. Amino acids: CASSPTQNPPALHF.

The gene calls are TRBV3-1 (or the pseudogene TRBV3-2) and TRBJ2-5; TRBD2 might be the D (5 bases). Germline V CDR1 and CDR2: LGHDT, YNNKEL (reference sequence). The length of the CDR3 is 14 residues. V lost 4 bases, J lost 2 bases, and 11 bases lay in between. The CDR3: CASSLGLTQETQYF. CDR3 nucleotides: TGTGCCAGCAGCCTTGGACTTACACAAGAGACCCAGTACTTC.

The V call is TRBV7-9, the J call TRBJ1-1; TRBD1 aligns across 7 bases. The CDR3 loop spans 15 amino acids. Germline CDR1 and CDR2: SEHNR and FQNEAQ (reference sequence). J gave up 5 bases and V 1 base, and 7 bases lay outside the gene matches. The CDR3 loop reads CASSLDGFRGTEAFF. The DNA for the CDR3 is TGTGCCAGCAGCTTAGATGGATTCAGGGGGACTGAAGCTTTCTTT.

The chain joins TRBV2 to TRBJ2-2, with a tentative D call TRBD1 (5 bases). The CDR3 is 14 amino acids. Germline CDR1 is SNHLY and CDR2 is FYNNEI. Trimming left V 8 bases short and J 1 base short, with 11 bases between. CDR3 in DNA: TGTGCCAGCGGACAAACAGGGAACACCGGGGAGCTGTTTTTT. As protein: CASGQTGNTGELFF.

The V and J genes are TRBV28 and TRBJ2-6, with D maybe TRBD1 (5 bases). Germline V CDR1 and CDR2: MDHEN, SYDVKM. Trimming pared 4 bases from V and 1 base from J, leaving 14 bases between. This CDR3 contains 17 residues. The CDR3 loop reads CASSSVLQDSGANVLTF. The DNA of the CDR3 is TGTGCCAGCAGTTCCGTTTTACAGGATTCTGGGGCCAACGTCCTGACTTTC.

The chain employs TRBV7-9 and TRBJ1-1; 8 bases fit TRBD1. After removal of 1 base from V and 4 bases from J, the junction contained 8 bases not matched to a gene. Germline V gene lookup returns CDR1 SEHNR and CDR2 FQNEAQ (reference sequence). The CDR3 loop spans 16 amino acids. DNA of the CDR3: TGTGCCAGCAGCTTAGGTAGGACAGGGAGAGGCACTGAAGCTTTCTTT. Encoded protein: CASSLGRTGRGTEAFF. Full variable domain (missing parts from reference TRBV7-9 and TRBJ1-1): DTGVSQNPRHKITKRGQNVTFRCDPISEHNRLYWYRQTLGQGPEFLTYFQNEAQLEKSRLLSDRFSAERPKGSFSTLEIQRTEQGDSAMYLCASSLGRTGRGTEAFFGQGTRLTVV.